Sequencing of this TCR beta chain was carried out in a study of response to subunit inactivated influenza vaccine. In its sample, this clonotype was seen a few times. Germline V gene data show CDR1 as LGHNA and CDR2 as YSLEER. Trimming cost V 0 bases and J 3 bases; bases outside gene matches: 3. The CDR3 runs to 16 residues. MiXCR, run by TCRdb on the RT-PCR reads, gives a single entry per CDR3 protein. The profile covers hundreds of thousands of distinct CDR3 sequences, with 12% to 15% appearing a single time and 7.6% taken by the ten largest. The starting material was PBMCs from blood, obtained around two weeks before vaccination. The chain is built from TRBV4-3 and TRBJ2-1; TRBD1 aligns across 9 bases. The origin of this receptor is a man between 45 and 60 years old who received an inactivated influenza vaccine. The CDR3 here is CASSQDWDRVYNEQFF. The CDR3 coding sequence is TGCGCCAGCAGCCAAGATTGGGACAGGGTCTACAATGAGCAGTTCTTC.